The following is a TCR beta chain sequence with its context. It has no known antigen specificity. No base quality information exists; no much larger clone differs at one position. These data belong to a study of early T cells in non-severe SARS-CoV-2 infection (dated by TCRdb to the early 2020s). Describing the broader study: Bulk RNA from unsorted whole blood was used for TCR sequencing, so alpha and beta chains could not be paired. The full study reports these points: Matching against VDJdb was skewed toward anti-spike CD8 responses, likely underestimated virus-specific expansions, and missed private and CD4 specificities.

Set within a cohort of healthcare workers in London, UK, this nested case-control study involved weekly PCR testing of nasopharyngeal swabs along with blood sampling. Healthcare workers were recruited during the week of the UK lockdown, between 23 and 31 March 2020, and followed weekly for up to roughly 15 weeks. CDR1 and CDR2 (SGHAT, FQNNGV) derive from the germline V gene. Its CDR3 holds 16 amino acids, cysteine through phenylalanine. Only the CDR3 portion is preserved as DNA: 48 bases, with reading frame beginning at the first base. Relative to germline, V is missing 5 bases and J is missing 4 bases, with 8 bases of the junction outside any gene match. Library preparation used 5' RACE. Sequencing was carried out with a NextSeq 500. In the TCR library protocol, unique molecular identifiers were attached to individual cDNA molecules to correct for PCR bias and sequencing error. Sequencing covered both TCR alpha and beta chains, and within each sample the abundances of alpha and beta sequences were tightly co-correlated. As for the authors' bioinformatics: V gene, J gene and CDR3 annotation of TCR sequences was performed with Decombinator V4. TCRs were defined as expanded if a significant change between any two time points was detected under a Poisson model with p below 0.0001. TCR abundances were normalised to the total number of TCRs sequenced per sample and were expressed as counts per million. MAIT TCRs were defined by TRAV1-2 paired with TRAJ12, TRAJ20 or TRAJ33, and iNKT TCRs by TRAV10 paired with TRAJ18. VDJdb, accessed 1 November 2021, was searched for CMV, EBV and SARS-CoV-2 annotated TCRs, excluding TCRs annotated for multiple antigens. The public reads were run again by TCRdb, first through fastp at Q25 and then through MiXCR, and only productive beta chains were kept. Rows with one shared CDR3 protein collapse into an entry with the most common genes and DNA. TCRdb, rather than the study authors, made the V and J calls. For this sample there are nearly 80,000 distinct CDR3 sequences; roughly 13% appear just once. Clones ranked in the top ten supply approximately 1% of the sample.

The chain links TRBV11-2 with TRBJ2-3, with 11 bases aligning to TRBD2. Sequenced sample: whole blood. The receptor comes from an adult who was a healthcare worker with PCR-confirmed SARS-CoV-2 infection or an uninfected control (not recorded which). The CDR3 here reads CASSLIAGGVADTQYF. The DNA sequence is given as TGTGCCAGCAGCCTTATAGCGGGAGGGGTCGCAGATACGCAGTATTTT. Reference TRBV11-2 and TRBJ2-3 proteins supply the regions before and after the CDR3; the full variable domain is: EAGVAQSPRYKIIEKRQSVAFWCNPISGHATLYWYQQILGQGPKLLIQFQNNGVVDDSQLPKDRFSAERLKGVDSTLKIQPAKLEDSAVYLCASSLIAGGVADTQYFGPGTRLTVL.